This TCR beta chain is drawn from a study of regulatory T cells in long-lasting Graves disease. Stated time point: newly diagnosed GD, antithyroid drugs for less than 3 months. After RNA was extracted from PBMCs, the TCR library was made from it. Germline CDR1 is SGHAT and CDR2 is FQDESV (reference sequence). This CDR3 is 13 amino acids long. V lost 5 bases to trimming and J lost 11 bases, with 17 bases between them. Library construction for TCR beta used iRepertoire HTBI primers and Arm-PCR of CDR3 regions. TCRdb used MiXCR to reprocess the multiplex PCR reads, holding one entry per CDR3 protein. The table includes a few hundred thousand distinct CDR3 sequences, about 12% detected once. General observations from the study: Persistent disease preferred TRBV28, TRBJ1-2 and TRBJ2-5.

In its sample, this clonotype was seen many times. Its antigen remains unidentified. These data were also reused for a study on T cells in Graves' hyperthyroidism and ophthalmopathy.

The V call is TRBV11-1, the J call TRBJ2-3, with D tentatively TRBD2 (6 bases). The sample consisted of peripheral blood mononuclear cells (PBMCs), taken at new diagnosis, from a patient treated with antithyroid drugs. The TCR originated in a woman aged 18-29 years with Graves disease. The CDR3 nucleotides read TGTGCCAGCAGCCCCACGGTAGCCGGGGGGCAGTATTTT. Its translation is CASSPTVAGGQYF.